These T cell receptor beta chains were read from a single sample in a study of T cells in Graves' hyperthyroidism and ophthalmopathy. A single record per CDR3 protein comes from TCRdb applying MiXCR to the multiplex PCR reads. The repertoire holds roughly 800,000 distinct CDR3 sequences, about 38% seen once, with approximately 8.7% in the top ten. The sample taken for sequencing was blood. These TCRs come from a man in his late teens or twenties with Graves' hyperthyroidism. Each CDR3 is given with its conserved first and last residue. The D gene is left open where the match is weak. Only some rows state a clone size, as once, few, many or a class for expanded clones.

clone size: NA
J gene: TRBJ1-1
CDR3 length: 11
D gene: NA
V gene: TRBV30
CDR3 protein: CASLDTNEAFF
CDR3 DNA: TGTGCCTCTCTGGACACCAATGAAGCTTTCTTT

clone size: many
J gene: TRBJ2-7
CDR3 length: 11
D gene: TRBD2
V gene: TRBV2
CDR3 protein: CASLREAEQYF
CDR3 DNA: TGTGCCAGCCTCCGGGAGGCCGAGCAGTACTTC

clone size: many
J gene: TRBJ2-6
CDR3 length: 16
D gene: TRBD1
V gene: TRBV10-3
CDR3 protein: CAISQRDRAGANVLTF
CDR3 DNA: TGTGCCATCAGTCAGAGAGACAGGGCTGGGGCCAACGTCCTGACTTTC

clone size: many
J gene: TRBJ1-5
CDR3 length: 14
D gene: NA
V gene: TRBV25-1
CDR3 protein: CASSEGPDNQPQHF
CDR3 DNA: TGTGCCAGCAGTGAGGGGCCGGACAATCAGCCCCAGCATTTT

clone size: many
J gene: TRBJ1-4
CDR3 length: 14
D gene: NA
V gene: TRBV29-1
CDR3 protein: CSVGGAATDEKLFF
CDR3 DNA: TGCAGCGTTGGCGGGGCTGCAACTGATGAAAAACTGTTTTTT

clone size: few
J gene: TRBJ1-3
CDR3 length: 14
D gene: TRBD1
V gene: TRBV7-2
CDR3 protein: CASSLDRDGNTIYF
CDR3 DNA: TGTGCCAGCAGCCTGGACAGGGATGGAAACACCATATATTTT

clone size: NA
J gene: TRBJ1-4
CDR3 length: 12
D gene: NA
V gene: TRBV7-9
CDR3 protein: CASSRVSEKLFF
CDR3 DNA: TGTGCCAGCAGCCGGGTGTCGGAAAAACTGTTTTTT

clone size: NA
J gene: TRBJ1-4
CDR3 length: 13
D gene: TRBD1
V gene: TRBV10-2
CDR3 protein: CASTEGQFEKLFF
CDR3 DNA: TGCGCCAGCACCGAGGGACAGTTTGAAAAACTGTTTTTT

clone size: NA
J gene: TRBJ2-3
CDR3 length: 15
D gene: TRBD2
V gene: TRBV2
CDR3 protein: CASSEASSGTDTQYF
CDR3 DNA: TGTGCCAGCAGTGAAGCAAGTAGCGGGACAGATACGCAGTATTTT

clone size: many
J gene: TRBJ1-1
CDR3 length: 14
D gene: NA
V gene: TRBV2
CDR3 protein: CASSDSSRSAEAFF
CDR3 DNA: TGTGCCAGCAGTGATTCGAGCAGGTCGGCTGAAGCTTTCTTT

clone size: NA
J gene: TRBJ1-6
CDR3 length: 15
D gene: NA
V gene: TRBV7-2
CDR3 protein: CASSWGEGGNSPLHF
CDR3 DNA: TGTGCCAGCAGCTGGGGGGAGGGGGGTAATTCACCCCTCCACTTT

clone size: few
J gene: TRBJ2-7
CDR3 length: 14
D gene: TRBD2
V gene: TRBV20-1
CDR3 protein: CSAREGTSGYEQYF
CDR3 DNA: TGCAGTGCTAGAGAGGGGACTAGCGGGTACGAGCAGTACTTC

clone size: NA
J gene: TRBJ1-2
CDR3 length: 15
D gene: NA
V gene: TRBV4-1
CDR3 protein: CASSQDGGGGYGYTF
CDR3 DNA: TGCGCCAGCAGCCAAGACGGGGGCGGTGGCTATGGCTACACCTTC

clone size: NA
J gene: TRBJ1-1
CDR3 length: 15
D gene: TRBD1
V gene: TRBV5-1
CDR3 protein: CASSSNRGRVTEAFF
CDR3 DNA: TGCGCCAGCAGCTCTAACAGGGGCCGGGTAACTGAAGCTTTCTTT

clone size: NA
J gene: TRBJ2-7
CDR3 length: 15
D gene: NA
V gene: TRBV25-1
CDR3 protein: CASSESGDLTYEQYF
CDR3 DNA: TGTGCCAGCAGTGAATCTGGGGACTTGACCTACGAGCAGTACTTC

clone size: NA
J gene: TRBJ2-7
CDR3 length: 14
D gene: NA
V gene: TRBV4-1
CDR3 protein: CASSFSLGTYEQYF
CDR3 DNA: TGCGCCAGCAGTTTCAGTTTAGGGACCTACGAGCAGTACTTC

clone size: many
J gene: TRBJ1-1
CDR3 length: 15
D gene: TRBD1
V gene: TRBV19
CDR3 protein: CASRTGQGARTEAFF
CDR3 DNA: TGTGCCAGTAGAACTGGACAGGGGGCAAGGACTGAAGCTTTCTTT

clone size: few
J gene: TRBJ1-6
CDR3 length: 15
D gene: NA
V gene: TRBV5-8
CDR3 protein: CASSLAALQVMALHF
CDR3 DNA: TGTGCCAGCAGCTTGGCCGCCTTACAAGTCATGGCCCTCCACTTT

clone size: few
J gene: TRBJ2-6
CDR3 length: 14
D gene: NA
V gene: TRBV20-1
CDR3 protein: CSAIQSSGANVLTF
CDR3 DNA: TGCAGTGCAATTCAGAGCTCTGGGGCCAACGTCCTGACTTTC

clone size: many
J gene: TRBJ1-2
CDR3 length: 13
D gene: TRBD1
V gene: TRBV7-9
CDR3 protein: CASSLQTGDGYTF
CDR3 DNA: TGTGCCAGCAGCCTCCAGACAGGGGATGGCTACACCTTC

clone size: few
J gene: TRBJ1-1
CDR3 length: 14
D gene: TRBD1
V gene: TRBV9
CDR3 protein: CASTQGTVNTEAFF
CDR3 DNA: TGTGCCAGCACCCAGGGGACAGTGAACACTGAAGCTTTCTTT

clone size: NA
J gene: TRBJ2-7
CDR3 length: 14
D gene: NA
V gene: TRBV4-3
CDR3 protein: CASSQYTDAYEQYF
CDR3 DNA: TGCGCCAGCAGCCAATACACGGATGCCTACGAGCAGTACTTC

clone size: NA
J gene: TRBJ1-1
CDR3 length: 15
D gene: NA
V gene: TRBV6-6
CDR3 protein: CASNEIQGMNTEAFF
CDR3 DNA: TGTGCCAGCAACGAAATCCAGGGAATGAACACTGAAGCTTTCTTT

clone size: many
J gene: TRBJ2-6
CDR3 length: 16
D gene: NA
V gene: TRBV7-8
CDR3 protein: CASRRRQNSGANVLTF
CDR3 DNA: TGTGCCAGCAGAAGGCGTCAGAACTCTGGGGCCAACGTCCTGACTTTC

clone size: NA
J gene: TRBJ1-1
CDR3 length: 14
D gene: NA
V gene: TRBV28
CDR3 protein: CASSLHQGGTEAFF
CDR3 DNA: TGTGCCAGCAGTTTACATCAGGGTGGGACTGAAGCTTTCTTT

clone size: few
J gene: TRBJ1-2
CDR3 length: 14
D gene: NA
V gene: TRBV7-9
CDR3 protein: CASSFPQANYGYTF
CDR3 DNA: TGTGCCAGCAGCTTTCCTCAGGCTAACTATGGCTACACCTTC

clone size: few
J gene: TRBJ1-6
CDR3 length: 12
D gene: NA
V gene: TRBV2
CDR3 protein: CASPDLGSPLHF
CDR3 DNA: TGTGCCAGCCCCGACCTAGGGTCACCCCTCCACTTT

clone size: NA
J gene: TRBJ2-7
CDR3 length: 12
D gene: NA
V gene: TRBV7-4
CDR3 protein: CASGPGAYEQYF
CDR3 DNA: TGTGCTAGTGGACCCGGGGCCTACGAGCAGTACTTC

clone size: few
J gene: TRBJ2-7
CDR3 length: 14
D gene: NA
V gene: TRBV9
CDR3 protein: CASSYSHGGGEQYF
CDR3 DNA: TGTGCCAGCAGTTACTCACACGGTGGCGGCGAGCAGTACTTC

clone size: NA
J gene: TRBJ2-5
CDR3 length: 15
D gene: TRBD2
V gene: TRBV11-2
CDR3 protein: CASSPVLAGGETQYF
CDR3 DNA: TGTGCCAGCAGCCCCGTCCTAGCGGGGGGTGAGACCCAGTACTTC

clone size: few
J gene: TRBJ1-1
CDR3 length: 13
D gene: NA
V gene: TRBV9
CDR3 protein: CASSSINFPEAFF
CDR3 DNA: TGTGCCAGCAGCTCGATCAATTTCCCTGAAGCTTTCTTT

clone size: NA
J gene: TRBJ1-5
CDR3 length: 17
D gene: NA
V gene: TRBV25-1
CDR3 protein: CASSAREAPNSNQPQHF
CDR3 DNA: TGTGCCAGCAGTGCTAGAGAGGCCCCCAATTCCAATCAGCCCCAGCATTTT

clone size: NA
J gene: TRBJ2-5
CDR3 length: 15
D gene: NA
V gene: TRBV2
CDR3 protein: CASSEAVGRGETQYF
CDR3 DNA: TGTGCCAGCAGTGAAGCGGTGGGCAGGGGAGAGACCCAGTACTTC

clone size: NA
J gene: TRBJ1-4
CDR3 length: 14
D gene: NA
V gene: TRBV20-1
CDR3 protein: CSAGDGREGEKLFF
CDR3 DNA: TGCAGTGCCGGGGACGGCAGGGAGGGTGAAAAACTGTTTTTT

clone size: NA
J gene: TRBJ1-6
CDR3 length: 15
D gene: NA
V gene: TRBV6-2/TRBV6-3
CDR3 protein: CASSSPRQINSPLHF
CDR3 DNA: TGTGCCAGCAGTTCCCCGAGACAGATTAATTCACCCCTCCACTTT

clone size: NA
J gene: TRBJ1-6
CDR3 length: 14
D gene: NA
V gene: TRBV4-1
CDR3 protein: CASSQDQIYSPLHF
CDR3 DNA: TGCGCCAGCAGCCAAGATCAGATCTATTCACCCCTCCACTTT

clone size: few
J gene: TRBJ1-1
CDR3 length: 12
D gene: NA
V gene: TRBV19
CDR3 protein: CAWSVRNTEAFF
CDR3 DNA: TGTGCCTGGAGCGTGAGGAACACTGAAGCTTTCTTT

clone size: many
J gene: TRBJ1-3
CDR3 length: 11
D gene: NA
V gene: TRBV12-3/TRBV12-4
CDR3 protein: CASRSNRDTDF
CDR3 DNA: TGTGCCAGCAGATCGAACCGGGACACCGATTTT

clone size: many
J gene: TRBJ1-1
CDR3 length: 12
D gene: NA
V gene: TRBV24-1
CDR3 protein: CAVGTVNTEAFF
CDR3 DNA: TGTGCCGTCGGGACGGTGAACACTGAAGCTTTCTTT

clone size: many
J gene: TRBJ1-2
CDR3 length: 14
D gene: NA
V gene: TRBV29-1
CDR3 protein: CSVGGTTPNYGYTF
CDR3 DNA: TGCAGCGTTGGGGGGACAACACCTAACTATGGCTACACCTTC

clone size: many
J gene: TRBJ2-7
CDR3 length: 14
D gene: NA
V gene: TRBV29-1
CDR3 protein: CSVAKHQGSYEQYF
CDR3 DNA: TGCAGCGTTGCCAAACATCAAGGCAGCTACGAGCAGTACTTC

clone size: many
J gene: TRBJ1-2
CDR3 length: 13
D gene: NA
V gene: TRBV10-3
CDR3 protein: CAIRLGTKDGYTF
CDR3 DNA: TGTGCCATCCGGTTGGGCACAAAGGATGGCTACACCTTC

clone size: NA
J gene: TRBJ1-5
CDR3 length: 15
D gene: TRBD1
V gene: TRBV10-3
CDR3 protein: CASTRAGGGNQPQHF
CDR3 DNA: TGTGCCAGCACACGGGCAGGGGGGGGCAATCAGCCCCAGCATTTT

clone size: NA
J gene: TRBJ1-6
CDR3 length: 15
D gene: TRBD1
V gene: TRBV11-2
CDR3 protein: CASSLDRGLNSPLHF
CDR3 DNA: TGTGCCAGCAGCTTAGACAGGGGGCTTAATTCACCCCTCCACTTT

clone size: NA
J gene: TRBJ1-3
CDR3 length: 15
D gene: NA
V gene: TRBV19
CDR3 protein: CASSPDKSSGNTIYF
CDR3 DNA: TGTGCCAGTAGCCCGGACAAGAGCTCTGGAAACACCATATATTTT

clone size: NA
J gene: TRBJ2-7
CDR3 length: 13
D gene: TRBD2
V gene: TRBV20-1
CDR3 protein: CSAPAGGRGEQYF
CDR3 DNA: TGCAGTGCCCCAGCGGGAGGGCGGGGCGAGCAGTACTTC

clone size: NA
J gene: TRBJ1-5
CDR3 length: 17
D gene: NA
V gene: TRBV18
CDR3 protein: CASSPAPQGWSNQPQHF
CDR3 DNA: TGTGCCAGCTCACCGGCACCACAGGGATGGAGCAATCAGCCCCAGCATTTT

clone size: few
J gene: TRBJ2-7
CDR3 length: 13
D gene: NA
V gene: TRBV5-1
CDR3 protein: CASSLAVGDEQYF
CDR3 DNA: TGCGCCAGCAGCTTGGCCGTGGGAGACGAGCAGTACTTC

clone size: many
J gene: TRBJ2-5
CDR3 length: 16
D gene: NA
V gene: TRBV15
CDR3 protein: CATSRDSEDPGETQYF
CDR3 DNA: TGTGCCACCAGCAGAGATAGCGAGGACCCGGGCGAGACCCAGTACTTC

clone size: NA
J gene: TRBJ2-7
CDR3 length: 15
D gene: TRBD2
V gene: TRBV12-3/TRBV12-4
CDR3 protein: CASSPLGGSAYEQYF
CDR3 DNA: TGTGCCAGCAGTCCCCTTGGCGGGAGTGCCTACGAGCAGTACTTC

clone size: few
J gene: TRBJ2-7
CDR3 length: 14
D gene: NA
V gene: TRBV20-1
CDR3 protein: CSARFRATGGEQYF
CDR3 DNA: TGCAGTGCTAGATTCCGGGCAACTGGCGGCGAGCAGTACTTC

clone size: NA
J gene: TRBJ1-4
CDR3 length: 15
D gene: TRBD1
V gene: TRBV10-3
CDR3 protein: CASSRLTGGNEKLFF
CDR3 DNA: TGTGCCAGCAGCCGCCTGACAGGGGGGAATGAAAAACTGTTTTTT

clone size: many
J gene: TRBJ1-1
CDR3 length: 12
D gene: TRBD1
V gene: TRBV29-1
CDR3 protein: CSARQGYTEAFF
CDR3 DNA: TGCAGCGCTAGACAGGGGTACACTGAAGCTTTCTTT

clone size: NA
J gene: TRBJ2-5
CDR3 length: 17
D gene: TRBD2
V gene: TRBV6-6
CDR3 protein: CASSYSGTSGMDETQYF
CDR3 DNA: TGTGCCAGCAGTTACTCAGGCACTAGCGGGATGGATGAGACCCAGTACTTC

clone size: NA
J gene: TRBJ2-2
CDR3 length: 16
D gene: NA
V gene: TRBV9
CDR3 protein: CASSSKGGADTGELFF
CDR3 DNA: TGTGCCAGCAGCAGCAAGGGGGGAGCGGACACCGGGGAGCTGTTTTTT

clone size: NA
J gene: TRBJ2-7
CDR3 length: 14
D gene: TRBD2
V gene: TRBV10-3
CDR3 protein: CASLGGKRGYEQYF
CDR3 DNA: TGTGCCAGCTTGGGGGGGAAGAGAGGCTACGAGCAGTACTTC

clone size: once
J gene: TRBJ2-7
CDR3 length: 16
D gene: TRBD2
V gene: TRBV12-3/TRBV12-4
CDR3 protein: CASSYTSGKYGYEQYF
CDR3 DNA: TGTGCCAGCAGTTATACTAGCGGGAAGTACGGGTACGAGCAGTACTTC

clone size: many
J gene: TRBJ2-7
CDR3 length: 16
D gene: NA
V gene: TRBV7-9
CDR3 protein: CASSLVASGMPFEQYF
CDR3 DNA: TGTGCCAGCAGCTTAGTCGCTTCCGGGATGCCATTCGAGCAGTACTTC

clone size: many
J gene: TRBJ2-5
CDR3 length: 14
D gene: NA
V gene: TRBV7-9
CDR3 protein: CASTLSAGRETQYF
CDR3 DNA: TGTGCCAGCACCCTCAGTGCCGGACGGGAGACCCAGTACTTC